This passage covers 9 T cell receptor beta chains from one sample sequenced in a study of pediatric ulcerative colitis. The assay was immunoSEQ multiplex PCR, and TCRdb's table has in-frame clones only and misses some. The sample holds approximately 40,000 clones, roughly 70% seen once. The rectum was sampled with one to two pinch biopsies at colonoscopy. Sequences were obtained from gut tissue. These receptors came from a boy younger than 18 with severe ulcerative colitis.

A single count supports this clone. The chain recombines TRBV18 with TRBJ2-7; D unresolved. This CDR3 comprises 14 residues. The V gene's germline CDR1 is KGHSH and CDR2 LQKENI. V was pared by 2 bases and J by 4 bases, with 12 bases between. The CDR3 spells CASSPLENAYEQYF. The CDR3 bases are TGTGCCAGCTCACCATTAGAAAACGCTTACGAGCAGTACTTC.

This clone was observed a single time. The chain is built from TRBV6-6 and TRBJ1-1; the match to TRBD1 covers 8 bases. The CDR3 runs to 16 residues. The germline V gene has CDR1 MNHNY and CDR2 SVGAGI (reference sequence). Trimming cost V 4 bases and J 5 bases; bases outside gene matches: 12. The CDR3 region is CASSLLPPGQETEAFF. The CDR3 nucleotides are TGTGCCAGCAGTTTACTACCACCGGGACAGGAGACTGAAGCTTTCTTT.

V is TRBV27 and J is TRBJ1-1; D possibly corresponds to TRBD1 (6 bases). Per germline, CDR1 MNHEY and CDR2 SMNVEV (reference sequence). The CDR3 loop spans 16 amino acids. Trimming shortened V by 2 bases and J by 3 bases, and 16 bases separated the two germline ends. CDR3 nucleotide sequence: TGTGCCAGCAGTTTAAGGTCCCCGGGGGGGCACACTGAAGCTTTCTTT. Translated, it gives CASSLRSPGGHTEAFF.

This chain joins TRBV27 and TRBJ2-3; D is unresolved. This CDR3 spans 12 amino acids. Germline V lookup: CDR1 MNHEY, CDR2 SMNVEV (reference sequence). V was cut by 1 base and J by 5 bases, with 4 bases left in between. CDR3 sequence reads: CASSLLGDTQYF. The CDR3 DNA sequence: TGTGCCAGCAGTTTATTAGGAGATACGCAGTATTTT.

The rearrangement links TRBV18 to TRBJ1-1; D is unresolved. The length of the CDR3 is 13 residues. V shed 0 bases and J shed 6 bases, with 8 bases lying between them. Germline-derived CDR1 and CDR2 are KGHSH and LQKENI. The CDR3 nucleotides are TGTGCCAGCTCACCACCAGGGTCTCCTGAAGCTTTCTTT. Protein product: CASSPPGSPEAFF. The full variable domain, rest sourced from reference TRBV18 and TRBJ1-1, is NAGVMQNPRHLVRRRGQEARLRCSPMKGHSHVYWYRQLPEEGLKFMVYLQKENIIDESGMPKERFSAEFPKEGPSILRIQQVVRGDSAAYFCASSPPGSPEAFFGQGTRLTVV.

This clone was observed once. This chain links TRBV5-6 with TRBJ1-2; the D is unclear. The CDR3 covers 15 residues. Per germline, CDR1 SGHDT and CDR2 YYEEEE. V gave up 5 bases and J gave up 0 bases, with 14 bases separating them. CDR3 DNA: TGTGCCAGCAGTAGCTTAGAGGGCGCTAACTATGGCTACACCTTC. Protein product: CASSSLEGANYGYTF.

The rearrangement uses TRBV5-1 and TRBJ2-7; tentatively, D is TRBD1 or TRBD2 (5 bases each). CDR3 size: 15 residues. CDR1 and CDR2 from the germline V gene are SGHRS and YFSETQ. The V end lost 4 bases, the J end lost 3 bases, and 17 bases lay between the germline ends. CDR3 amino acids: CASSPGWGPDYEQYF. Here the CDR3 DNA reads TGCGCCAGCAGCCCGGGCTGGGGACCGGACTACGAGCAGTACTTC.

The chain combines TRBV19 with TRBJ1-2; 7 nucleotides line up with TRBD1. The germline gives CDR1 LNHDA, CDR2 SQIVND (reference sequence). Trimming removed 4 bases from V and 4 bases from J; junction bases left unmatched: 6. CDR3 length: 14 residues. The CDR3 DNA sequence: TGTGCCAGTAGTAGACAGGGTTTTGCCTATGGCTACACCTTC. Residues: CASSRQGFAYGYTF.

The chain recombines TRBV2 with TRBJ2-3, with 10 bases lining up with TRBD1. Trimming took 4 bases from V and 10 from J; bases not matched to a gene: 14. Germline lookup yields CDR1 SNHLY and CDR2 FYNNEI. The CDR3 contains 16 residues. CDR3 sequence reads: CASSAGQGVTQGAQYF. The CDR3 coding sequence is TGTGCCAGCAGTGCCGGACAGGGGGTTACCCAGGGAGCGCAGTATTTT.